These 20 T cell receptor beta chains were all obtained from the same sample, sequenced in a study of cytotoxic CD8 clonotypes in ibrutinib-treated CLL (dated by TCRdb to about 2021). Library prep was done by the immunoSEQ multiplex PCR assay. This is the immuneACCESS table as TCRdb keeps it, with only in-frame sequences that have V and J called. A part of the clones is gone; compared with another copy, unresolved V genes explain less than half, and the rest is unexplained. In this sample the table shows over 95,000 clones, 55% to 75% of which occur a single time. In total, the top ten clones hold 30% to 45% of the sample. The time point label for this specimen denotes: 20 to 25 months on ibrutinib. Material: PBMCs, obtained after 24 months of ibrutinib treatment. These TCRs come from a human donor with chronic lymphocytic leukemia.

The CDR3 reads CASSSAGVAGEGSGELFF. In DNA, the CDR3 is TGTGCCAGCAGCAGCGCTGGAGTAGCGGGGGAAGGGAGCGGGGAGCTGTTTTTT. This chain joins TRBV7-8 and TRBJ2-2; 9 nucleotides agree with TRBD2. This CDR3 region has 18 residues. Germline-derived CDR1 and CDR2 are SGHVS and FQNEAQ. With V trimmed by 5 bases and J by 7 bases, 17 bases remained unmatched.

This chain connects TRBV5-6 to TRBJ1-6, with 9 bases that match TRBD1. The CDR3 contains 17 residues. V was clipped by 4 bases and J by 2 bases; unmatched bases: 7. Germline lookup yields CDR1 SGHDT and CDR2 YYEEEE. CDR3 sequence: CASSRLDRGPYNSPLHF. Written as DNA, the CDR3 is TGTGCCAGCAGCCGGTTGGACAGGGGCCCCTATAATTCACCCCTCCACTTT.

For this clone: The identical CDR3 is also encoded by other nucleotide sequences in the sample. The chain combines TRBV5-1 with TRBJ2-5, with D tentatively TRBD1 (6 bases). V gave up 4 bases and J gave up 0 bases, with 7 bases separating them. Germline V gene sequence: CDR1 SGHRS, CDR2 YFSETQ. CDR3 length: 13 amino acids. CDR3: CASSRTDQETQYF. For the CDR3, the DNA is TGCGCCAGCAGCCGGACAGACCAAGAGACCCAGTACTTC. Using reference TRBV5-1 and TRBJ2-5 for the parts outside the CDR3, the full variable domain is KAGVTQTPRYLIKTRGQQVTLSCSPISGHRSVSWYQQTPGQGLQFLFEYFSETQRNKGNFPGRFSGRQFSNSRSEMNVSTLELGDSALYLCASSRTDQETQYFGPGTRLLVL.

The chain links TRBV7-9 to TRBJ1-4; TRBD1 matches 7 bases. This CDR3 has 14 amino acids. Germline lookup yields CDR1 SEHNR and CDR2 FQNEAQ (reference sequence). The J segment lost 8 bases and the V segment lost 5 bases, leaving 8 bases of the junction unmatched. This CDR3 reads CASSQGQVPEKLFF. The DNA of the CDR3 is TGTGCCAGCAGCCAAGGACAGGTTCCCGAAAAACTGTTTTTT.

The gene calls are TRBV6-5 and TRBJ1-2, with TRBD1 as a possible D gene (5 bases). The germline V and J ends were trimmed by 4 bases and 3 bases, with 9 bases remaining between them. Germline CDR1 MNHEY, CDR2 SVGAGI. The CDR3 runs 13 residues. CDR3 nucleotides: TGTGCCAGCAGTTGGGGCGTGGACTATGGCTACACCTTC. It encodes CASSWGVDYGYTF.

The chain has TRBV25-1 and TRBJ2-7; D may correspond to TRBD1 or TRBD2 (5 bases each). CDR3 length equals 15 residues. The V gene's germline CDR1 is MGHDK and CDR2 SYGVNS. Trimming shortened V by 6 bases and J by 0 bases, and 15 bases separated the two germline ends. CDR3 protein: CASSGGAGLSYEQYF. The CDR3 DNA is TGTGCCAGCAGCGGAGGTGCAGGGCTCTCCTACGAGCAGTACTTC.

This clone was seen many times. The chain uses TRBV25-1 and TRBJ1-2; 10 nucleotides match TRBD1. The CDR3 contains 15 residues. With 5 bases clipped from V and 7 bases from J, the junction kept 10 bases outside the gene matches. Looked up from germline, CDR1 is MGHDK and CDR2 is SYGVNS. CDR3: CASSSTGGIAGGYTF. The CDR3 nucleotides are TGTGCCAGCAGTTCGACAGGGGGCATTGCCGGTGGCTACACCTTC.

The rearrangement joins TRBV29-1 to TRBJ2-6, with D possibly TRBD1 on 5 matching bases. Per germline, CDR1 SQVTM and CDR2 ANQGSEA. Trimming stripped 6 bases from V and 1 base from J, with 10 bases between. The length of the CDR3 is 14 residues. CDR3 DNA sequence: TGCAGCGTCACCCAGGGTTCTGGGGCCAACGTCCTGACTTTC. It codes for CSVTQGSGANVLTF.

The chain has TRBV9 and TRBJ2-3; tentatively, D is TRBD1 (6 bases). CDR1 and CDR2 from the germline V gene are SGDLS and YYNGEE. There are 15 residues in the CDR3. The germline V and J ends were trimmed by 4 bases and 2 bases, with 14 bases remaining between them. The CDR3 protein is CASSPRQAHTDTQYF. In nucleotides, the CDR3 is TGTGCCAGCAGCCCCCGACAGGCTCACACAGATACGCAGTATTTT.

The rearrangement uses TRBV30 and TRBJ1-2; the match to TRBD1 covers 9 bases. With 2 bases clipped from V and 1 base from J, the junction kept 2 bases outside the gene matches. CDR3 length: 14 residues. Looked up from germline, CDR1 is GTSNPN and CDR2 is SVGIG (reference sequence). CDR3 DNA sequence: TGTGCCTGGAGTACAGGGGGCGATAACTATGGCTACACCTTC. Translating gives CAWSTGGDNYGYTF. Complete variable domain (other parts from reference TRBV30 and TRBJ1-2): SQTIHQWPATLVQPVGSPLSLECTVEGTSNPNLYWYRQAAGRGLQLLFYSVGIGQISSEVPQNLSASRPQDRQFILSSKKLLLSDSGFYLCAWSTGGDNYGYTFGSGTRLTVV.

This rearrangement joins TRBV4-1 to TRBJ2-3; TRBD2 aligns across 10 bases. The CDR3 contains 20 residues. J was trimmed by 5 bases and V by 0 bases; bases with no gene match: 17. Germline lookup yields CDR1 MGHRA and CDR2 YSYEKL. For the CDR3, the DNA is TGCGCCAGCAGCCAAGATTCTCCCGAGCGGGGGGGCCTAGTTTTAGATACGCAGTATTTT. Its protein is CASSQDSPERGGLVLDTQYF.

This clone was found many times. The chain carries TRBV25-1 and TRBJ2-5, with D possibly being TRBD1 or TRBD2 (6 bases each). Germline CDR1 and CDR2: MGHDK and SYGVNS. Trimming took off 7 bases at V and 0 bases at J, with 15 bases between the two ends. The CDR3 contains 15 residues. CDR3 nucleotides: TGTGCCAGCACCTCGGGGGCCTTATACCAAGAGACCCAGTACTTC. This codes for CASTSGALYQETQYF. Drawing the rest from reference TRBV25-1 and TRBJ2-5, the complete variable domain is EADIYQTPRYLVIGTGKKITLECSQTMGHDKMYWYQQDPGMELHLIHYSYGVNSTEKGDLSSESTVSRIRTEHFPLTLESARPSHTSQYLCASTSGALYQETQYFGPGTRLLVL.

The rearrangement links TRBV9 to TRBJ2-6; the D gene is possibly TRBD1 (5 bases). V was cut by 3 bases and J by 0 bases, with 10 bases left in between. This CDR3 has 16 amino acids. Germline CDR1 SGDLS, CDR2 YYNGEE. The CDR3 loop reads CASSEGWSSGANVLTF. The CDR3 DNA reads TGTGCCAGCAGCGAGGGGTGGAGCTCTGGGGCCAACGTCCTGACTTTC.

This clone was detected only a few times. This chain joins TRBV9 and TRBJ1-3; no definite D call. CDR3 length equals 16 residues. Trimming shortened V by 2 bases and J by 0 bases, and 12 bases separated the two germline ends. Germline lookup yields CDR1 SGDLS and CDR2 YYNGEE. CDR3 sequence: CASSVSGRLSGNTIYF. The CDR3, as DNA: TGTGCCAGCAGCGTGTCCGGTAGACTCTCTGGAAACACCATATATTTT. Complete variable domain (other parts from reference TRBV9 and TRBJ1-3): DSGVTQTPKHLITATGQRVTLRCSPRSGDLSVYWYQQSLDQGLQFLIQYYNGEERAKGNILERFSAQQFPDLHSELNLSSLELGDSALYFCASSVSGRLSGNTIYFGEGSWLTVV.

The rearrangement joins TRBV28 to TRBJ1-6; D not certain. The germline gives CDR1 MDHEN, CDR2 SYDVKM. The CDR3 has 17 residues. V was shortened by 4 bases and J by 5 bases, with 18 bases between the two germline ends. As DNA, the CDR3 is TGTGCCAGCAGTTCAGAGGGATGGAGGAAACATAATTCACCCCTCCACTTT. Translation gives CASSSEGWRKHNSPLHF.

The V call is TRBV7-9, the J call TRBJ1-1; weak D call: TRBD1 (6 bases). Germline V lookup: CDR1 SEHNR, CDR2 FQNEAQ (reference sequence). Trimming took off 10 bases at V and 2 bases at J, with 29 bases between the two ends. The CDR3 has 18 amino acids. CDR3 DNA sequence: TGTGCCACCAGTCGACAGGCGGGGGCAGGCGGGGCAAACACTGAAGCTTTCTTT. Protein: CATSRQAGAGGANTEAFF.

This rearrangement joins TRBV30 to TRBJ2-5; no definite D call. Trimming cost V 4 bases and J 2 bases, with 11 bases left between them. The germline V gene has CDR1 GTSNPN and CDR2 SVGIG (reference sequence). The CDR3 is 13 amino acids. CDR3 amino acids: CAWKYGPQETQYF. The CDR3 DNA reads as TGTGCCTGGAAGTACGGACCACAAGAGACCCAGTACTTC.

J is TRBJ1-6 and V is TRBV2; the D gene is possibly TRBD1 (6 bases). This CDR3 comprises 14 residues. V shed 4 bases and J shed 7 bases, with 11 bases lying between them. Germline loops: CDR1 SNHLY, CDR2 FYNNEI. CDR3 sequence: CASSGGAANSPLHF. The CDR3 bases are TGTGCCAGCAGTGGGGGGGCGGCCAATTCACCCCTCCACTTT.

This clone has a count of ten or more. The CDR3 coding sequence is TGTGCCAGCAGTCCCTCCCGGGGGAGGTATTCACCCCTCCACTTT. The encoded protein is CASSPSRGRYSPLHF. The genes are TRBV28 and TRBJ1-6; a possible D gene is TRBD1 (5 bases). Germline-derived CDR1 and CDR2 are MDHEN and SYDVKM. This CDR3 spans 15 amino acids. V dropped 5 bases and J dropped 8 bases, with 16 bases sitting between them.

V and J are TRBV5-1 and TRBJ2-5; 9 positions agree with TRBD1. V was pared by 4 bases and J by 5 bases, with 12 bases of the junction left unmatched. CDR3 length: 16 residues. CDR1 is SGHRS, CDR2 YFSETQ, per germline. In nucleotides, the CDR3 is TGCGCCAGCAGCGCCGGCCCGGACAGGGGAGAGGAGACCCAGTACTTC. Protein: CASSAGPDRGEETQYF.